Shown below are 12 T cell receptor beta chains from a single sample sequenced in a study of shared clonotypes between healthy human individuals. Sequencing was performed with immunoSEQ multiplex PCR; in TCRdb, only in-frame clones are kept and a portion is missing. The sample has about 640,000 clones, around 72% seen once; the top ten hold around 2%. Source material: memory CD4+ T cells sorted from blood. The subset here: CD45RA-negative fraction. These receptors were taken from a woman in her twenties or thirties in good health.

The chain carries TRBV29-1 and TRBJ1-3, with D uncertain. The CDR3 runs to 13 residues. V lost 3 bases and J lost 0, with 6 bases in between. Germline V gene data show CDR1 as SQVTM and CDR2 as ANQGSEA. The CDR3 loop is CSVDFGSGNTIYF. The CDR3 coding sequence is TGCAGCGTTGATTTCGGCTCTGGAAACACCATATATTTT.

This clone came up a few times. Other DNA sequences in this sample translate to the same CDR3. The CDR3 region has the DNA TGTGCCAGCAGCTTACAGGGAGGCACCGGGGAGCTGTTTTTT. It codes for CASSLQGGTGELFF. V and J are TRBV11-2 and TRBJ2-2, with a tentative D call TRBD2 (6 bases). The CDR3 contains 14 residues. Germline V gene lookup returns CDR1 SGHAT and CDR2 FQNNGV. V was cut by 2 bases and J by 4 bases, with 8 bases left in between.

The V and J genes are TRBV20-1 and TRBJ1-2; D is ambiguous. This CDR3 has 11 residues. CDR1 is DFQATT, CDR2 SNEGSKA, per germline (reference sequence). The germline V and J ends were trimmed by 3 bases and 11 bases, with 13 bases remaining between them. The CDR3 DNA reads as TGCAGTGCTAGGGGTGGGATGTTATACACCTTC. It translates to CSARGGMLYTF.

The V and J genes are TRBV19 and TRBJ2-7, with 7 positions matching TRBD1. V was pared by 3 bases and J by 6 bases, with 8 bases of the junction left unmatched. This CDR3 is built from 14 residues. In germline, CDR1 is LNHDA, CDR2 SQIVND (reference sequence). CDR3 amino acids: CASSMTGLSGEQYF. CDR3 nucleotide sequence: TGTGCCAGTAGTATGACAGGGTTGTCCGGCGAGCAGTACTTC.

This clone was observed a few times. The chain is built from TRBV9 and TRBJ2-2, with TRBD2 matching over 12 bases. The germline gives CDR1 SGDLS, CDR2 YYNGEE. With 4 bases clipped from V and 3 bases from J, the junction kept 10 bases outside the gene matches. The length of the CDR3 is 18 residues. The CDR3 coding sequence is TGTGCCAGCAGCCCCCGATTCGCTAGCGGGAGGGACACCGGGGAGCTGTTTTTT. Amino acids: CASSPRFASGRDTGELFF.

As for this clone: A clone one base away is much larger, so this may be a read error. At the DNA level, this CDR3 is encoded by other sequences in the same sample as well. This chain joins TRBV19 and TRBJ1-5; D gene unclear. Germline-derived CDR1 and CDR2 are LNHDA and SQIVND (reference sequence). The CDR3 runs to 12 residues. Deletions cut 5 bases from V and 0 bases from J, with 2 bases between. The CDR3 spells CASSFSNQPQHF. The CDR3 region has the DNA TGTGCCAGTAGTTTTAGCAATCAGCCCCAGCATTTT.

This clone was found a few times. V and J are TRBV6-1 and TRBJ2-7; no definite D call. The CDR3 has 12 residues. The V end lost 10 bases, the J end lost 3 bases, and 13 bases lay between the germline ends. CDR1 is MNHNS and CDR2 is SASEGT in the germline V gene. CDR3 sequence: CATRSELYEQYF. The CDR3 DNA reads as TGTGCCACCCGTTCGGAACTCTACGAGCAGTACTTC.

This clone has just a few counts. The chain carries TRBV5-1 and TRBJ1-1; possible D gene TRBD1, 6 bases. This CDR3 is built from 13 residues. Germline-derived CDR1 and CDR2 are SGHRS and YFSETQ. Trimming took off 3 bases at V and 7 bases at J, with 13 bases between the two ends. CDR3 sequence: CASSSSDRSEAFF. The CDR3 DNA follows: TGCGCCAGCAGCTCGTCGGACAGAAGTGAAGCTTTCTTT.

The sample holds a few counts of this clone. J is TRBJ2-1 and V is TRBV4-1; TRBD2 matches at 7 bases. This CDR3 is built from 15 residues. J gave up 5 bases and V 4 bases, and 8 bases lay outside the gene matches. Germline assignment: CDR1 MGHRA and CDR2 YSYEKL. CDR3 region: CASSRSVAGDNEQFF. As DNA, the CDR3 is TGCGCCAGCAGCCGATCGGTGGCGGGAGACAATGAGCAGTTCTTC.

The chain uses TRBV5-6 and TRBJ1-1; D may be TRBD1 (5 bases). This CDR3 is built from 16 residues. Between the trimmed V and J ends, which lost 3 bases and 0 bases, there was a span of 15 bases. Germline values: CDR1 SGHDT, CDR2 YYEEEE. This chain's CDR3 is CASSSLEGAMNTEAFF. DNA of the CDR3: TGTGCCAGCAGCTCCCTAGAAGGGGCCATGAACACTGAAGCTTTCTTT.

The rearrangement joins TRBV15 to TRBJ2-6; no reliable D call. Per the germline V gene, CDR1 is LNHNV and CDR2 is YYDKDF (reference sequence). Trimming took off 1 base at V and 0 bases at J, with 4 bases between the two ends. CDR3 length: 15 residues. The DNA of the CDR3 is TGTGCCACCAGCAGAGCTAGCTCTGGGGCCAACGTCCTGACTTTC. As protein: CATSRASSGANVLTF.

Note on this clone: Other DNA sequences from this sample encode an identical CDR3 as well. The J gene is TRBJ2-6, the V gene TRBV5-1, with D maybe TRBD1 (6 bases). CDR1 SGHRS and CDR2 YFSETQ come from the germline V gene. V was pared by 5 bases and J by 4 bases, with 10 bases between. The CDR3 has 14 residues. Here the CDR3 reads CASSTGSGANVLTF. The CDR3 DNA sequence: TGCGCCAGCAGTACAGGGTCAGGGGCCAACGTCCTGACTTTC.